The 20 T cell receptor beta chains below come from one sample, sequenced in a study of blood T cell repertoires in COVID-19. Measured with immunoSEQ multiplex PCR; TCRdb has only the in-frame clones, and not every one. The sample shows 200,000 to 250,000 clones, roughly 90% of them seen only once. The source material was peripheral blood. Every receptor here comes from a man in his fifties or sixties with COVID-19, enrolled during active disease.

This clone appeared a single time. This rearrangement joins TRBV11-2 to TRBJ2-5; D uncertain. Germline loops: CDR1 SGHAT, CDR2 FQNNGV. The CDR3 consists of 13 residues. Trimming stripped 1 base from V and 3 bases from J, with 6 bases between. The CDR3 coding sequence is TGTGCCAGCAGCTTAGGGGCAAAAGAGACCCAGTACTTC. Its protein product is CASSLGAKETQYF.

This clone has more than one count but fewer than ten. The chain recombines TRBV29-1 with TRBJ2-7; 7 nucleotides agree with TRBD1. Trimming took 5 bases from V and 2 from J; bases not matched to a gene: 6. This CDR3 has 13 amino acids. Germline V gives CDR1 SQVTM, CDR2 ANQGSEA. The CDR3, as DNA: TGCAGCGTTATGGGACAGCTTACCTACGAGCAGTACTTC. Protein: CSVMGQLTYEQYF.

The J gene is TRBJ2-7, the V gene TRBV7-9, with TRBD1 matching 7 bases. CDR1 is SEHNR, CDR2 FQNEAQ, per germline (reference sequence). CDR3 length: 15 amino acids. V lost 5 bases to trimming and J lost 5 bases; unmatched junction nucleotides: 12. CDR3 sequence (DNA): TGTGCCAGCAGCACCTCAGACAGGGTGATCCACGAGCAGTACTTC. It yields the protein CASSTSDRVIHEQYF.

The chain links TRBV9 to TRBJ2-7, with 11 bases identical to TRBD2. Germline V CDR1 and CDR2: SGDLS, YYNGEE. J lost 2 bases, V lost 0 bases, and 1 base had no gene match. The CDR3 has 15 residues. The CDR3 here is CASSVEGLAAYEQYF. The CDR3 nucleotides are TGTGCCAGCAGCGTAGAGGGACTAGCGGCCTACGAGCAGTACTTC.

The chain combines TRBV19 with TRBJ1-2; D is unclear. This CDR3 contains 14 residues. V shed 8 bases and J shed 6 bases, with 19 bases lying between them. The germline gives CDR1 LNHDA, CDR2 SQIVND (reference sequence). The chain's CDR3 is CASSAGGRAHGYTF. DNA for the CDR3: TGTGCCAGTTCCGCGGGAGGGAGGGCCCATGGCTACACCTTC.

The chain couples TRBV11-2 to TRBJ1-3; D gene unclear. V was cut by 1 base and J by 7 bases, with 11 bases left in between. The germline V gene encodes CDR1 SGHAT and CDR2 FQNNGV. This CDR3 has 14 amino acids. Here the CDR3 DNA reads TGTGCCAGCAGCTTAGTACGGCGGGAGAACACCATATATTTT. Its translation is CASSLVRRENTIYF.

The rearrangement joins TRBV7-2 to TRBJ2-7; 15 nucleotides match TRBD2. Germline V gene lookup returns CDR1 SGHTA and CDR2 FQGNSA. The CDR3 is 15 amino acids. The trim removed 1 base at V and 6 bases at J, leaving 1 base unmatched. This CDR3 reads CASSLGTSGRGEQYF. CDR3 coding DNA: TGTGCCAGCAGCTTAGGGACTAGCGGGAGGGGCGAGCAGTACTTC.

This chain links TRBV2 with TRBJ1-5; unclear D gene. This CDR3 is built from 12 residues. Trimming removed 3 bases at V and 11 bases at J, with 11 bases between. The V gene's germline CDR1 is SNHLY and CDR2 FYNNEI. The CDR3 is CASSEDFRAQHF. DNA of the CDR3: TGTGCCAGCAGTGAGGACTTTAGGGCCCAGCATTTT. Filled out from reference TRBV2 and TRBJ1-5, the complete variable domain reads EPEVTQTPSHQVTQMGQEVILRCVPISNHLYFYWYRQILGQKVEFLVSFYNNEISEKSEIFDDQFSVERPDGSNFTLKIRSTKLEDSAMYFCASSEDFRAQHFGDGTRLSIL.

V usage is TRBV3-1 (or the pseudogene TRBV3-2) and J usage is TRBJ1-5; possible D gene TRBD1, 6 bases. The CDR3 is 14 residues long. Germline CDR1 LGHDT, CDR2 YNNKEL (reference sequence). V lost 5 bases to trimming and J lost 5 bases, with 13 bases between them. CDR3 loop: CASSLGTTDQPQHF. The DNA for the CDR3 is TGTGCCAGCAGCTTAGGGACAACAGATCAGCCCCAGCATTTT.

The rearrangement joins TRBV9 to TRBJ1-2; weak D call: TRBD1 (5 bases). Per the germline V gene, CDR1 is SGDLS and CDR2 is YYNGEE. The V end was cut by 4 bases, the J end by 4 bases, with 11 bases between. There are 13 residues in the CDR3. The CDR3 spells CASSTGGVYGYTF. For the CDR3, the DNA is TGTGCCAGCAGCACTGGAGGGGTCTATGGCTACACCTTC.

V is TRBV10-2 and J is TRBJ2-2, with TRBD2 matching over 8 bases. The CDR3 has 15 residues. J gave up 0 bases and V 7 bases, and 4 bases lay outside the gene matches. Germline lookup yields CDR1 WSHSY and CDR2 SAAADI. The CDR3 region is CASTGLAANTGELFF. DNA for the CDR3: TGCGCCAGCACCGGACTAGCCGCGAACACCGGGGAGCTGTTTTTT.

This chain connects TRBV10-3 to TRBJ2-7, with D possibly matching TRBD1 (5 bases). The CDR3 is 13 amino acids. Per germline, CDR1 ENHRY and CDR2 SYGVKD. The V end lost 7 bases, the J end lost 0 bases, and 10 bases lay between the germline ends. CDR3 coding DNA: TGTGCCATCACCGACAGCTTCTCCTACGAGCAGTACTTC. Translating gives CAITDSFSYEQYF.

The CDR3 reads CAIHGGIGQGGRTEAFF. The CDR3 DNA reads TGTGCCATTCATGGCGGCATAGGACAGGGAGGAAGGACTGAAGCTTTCTTT. The chain links TRBV10-3 to TRBJ1-1; TRBD1 aligns across 8 bases. CDR3 length: 17 residues. Germline CDR1 ENHRY, CDR2 SYGVKD. The J segment lost 5 bases and the V segment lost 9 bases, leaving 20 bases of the junction unmatched.

V gene TRBV18 combines with J gene TRBJ2-7, with 14 positions matching TRBD2. The trim removed 0 bases at V and 6 bases at J, leaving 1 base unmatched. The germline V gene has CDR1 KGHSH and CDR2 LQKENI. This CDR3 contains 15 residues. The DNA for the CDR3 is TGTGCCAGCTCACCACCTGGACTAGCGGGAGGCGAGCAGTACTTC. Translating it yields CASSPPGLAGGEQYF. The full variable domain, completed using reference TRBV18 and TRBJ2-7, is NAGVMQNPRHLVRRRGQEARLRCSPMKGHSHVYWYRQLPEEGLKFMVYLQKENIIDESGMPKERFSAEFPKEGPSILRIQQVVRGDSAAYFCASSPPGLAGGEQYFGPGTRLTVT.

CDR3 sequence reads: CASMPGLAPYEQYF. Here the CDR3 DNA reads TGTGCCAGCATGCCGGGACTAGCGCCCTACGAGCAGTACTTC. The gene calls are TRBV2 and TRBJ2-7; 10 nucleotides agree with TRBD2. Germline V gene sequence: CDR1 SNHLY, CDR2 FYNNEI. With 7 bases clipped from V and 2 bases from J, the junction kept 5 bases outside the gene matches. This CDR3 contains 14 residues.

This rearrangement joins TRBV7-6 to TRBJ1-5; 8 bases fit TRBD1. V was clipped by 2 bases and J by 6 bases; unmatched bases: 6. Looked up from germline, CDR1 is SGHVS and CDR2 is FNYEAQ. The CDR3 loop spans 15 amino acids. The CDR3 DNA sequence: TGTGCCAGCAGCTTAAGGCAGGGGGCGAGTCAGCCCCAGCATTTT. It yields the protein CASSLRQGASQPQHF.

The chain has TRBV30 and TRBJ2-1, with 7 bases matching TRBD2. Losses at the gene ends were 2 bases for V and 6 bases for J; bases not matched to a gene: 7. The germline CDR1 and CDR2 sequences are GTSNPN and SVGIG (reference sequence). The CDR3 length is 14 residues. The CDR3 spells CAWSTGLGINEQFF. DNA of the CDR3: TGTGCCTGGAGTACAGGACTAGGGATCAATGAGCAGTTCTTC.

Turning to this clone: This sample also contains other DNA sequences that code for the same CDR3. This sequence joins TRBV19 and TRBJ1-2; the match to TRBD1 covers 9 bases. Per the germline V gene, CDR1 is LNHDA and CDR2 is SQIVND (reference sequence). The CDR3 is 14 residues long. The V gene end was trimmed by 3 bases and the J gene end by 2 bases; junction bases not matched to a gene: 1. The CDR3 protein is CASSIGQGNYGYTF. The CDR3 coding sequence is TGTGCCAGTAGTATTGGACAGGGGAACTATGGCTACACCTTC.

The genes are TRBV28 and TRBJ1-1, with TRBD1 matching 9 bases. Trimming at V came to 5 bases and at J to 9 bases, leaving 13 bases not matched to a gene. Germline-derived CDR1 and CDR2 are MDHEN and SYDVKM. The CDR3 extends over 15 amino acids. This CDR3 reads CASSTQPGQGKKAFF. CDR3 DNA: TGTGCCAGCAGTACACAACCGGGACAGGGAAAGAAAGCTTTCTTT.

V is TRBV5-1 and J is TRBJ2-7; 14 bases map to TRBD2. V shed 1 base, J shed 4 bases, and the junction held 10 bases outside the gene matches. Germline assignment: CDR1 SGHRS and CDR2 YFSETQ. CDR3 length equals 18 residues. In DNA, the CDR3 is TGCGCCAGCAGCTTGTCGGCCGGGACTAGCGGGAGACTATACGAGCAGTACTTC. It translates to CASSLSAGTSGRLYEQYF.